These T cell receptor beta chains were read from a single sample in a study of spatial heterogeneity in lung cancer. TCRdb independently ran MiXCR on the 5' RACE reads; one entry per CDR3 protein. The table lists about 2,000 distinct CDR3 sequences, 18% of them singletons. The sample was PBMCs, taken at surgery. The receptors stem from a male donor with early-stage non-small cell lung cancer. Each CDR3 is given with its conserved first and last residue. The order of the fields is V gene, CDR3 length, J gene, D gene, clone size, CDR3 DNA, CDR3 protein. D genes are given only for firm matches. A clone size is listed for some rows: how often the clone was seen (once, few, many), or a class if it is expanded.

v_call: TRBV7-9
cdr3_length: 15
j_call: TRBJ2-7
d_call: -
clone_size: -
cdr3_nt: TGTGCCAGCAGTTCACCCACCCGCGACAAGCGCGAGCAGTACTTC
cdr3_aa: CASSSPTRDKREQYF

v_call: TRBV7-2
cdr3_length: 13
j_call: TRBJ2-7
d_call: -
clone_size: medium-sized
cdr3_nt: TGTGCCAGCAGCAATGACATCACCTACGAGCAGTACTTC
cdr3_aa: CASSNDITYEQYF

v_call: TRBV4-1
cdr3_length: 16
j_call: TRBJ2-5
d_call: -
clone_size: few
cdr3_nt: TGCGCCAGCAGCCAAGATAAAGGCAAGTGGCAAGAGACCCAGTACTTC
cdr3_aa: CASSQDKGKWQETQYF

v_call: TRBV6-5
cdr3_length: 14
j_call: TRBJ2-1
d_call: -
clone_size: medium-sized
cdr3_nt: TGTGCCAGCAGGGGGACCACCGCCTACAATGAGCAGTTCTTC
cdr3_aa: CASRGTTAYNEQFF

v_call: TRBV6-5
cdr3_length: 14
j_call: TRBJ2-7
d_call: -
clone_size: many
cdr3_nt: TGTGCCAGCAGTTACGGAACACAGGGCTACGAGCAGTACTTC
cdr3_aa: CASSYGTQGYEQYF

v_call: TRBV6-6
cdr3_length: 14
j_call: TRBJ2-7
d_call: -
clone_size: medium-sized
cdr3_nt: TGTGCCAGCAGTTACAGACTGGCCTCCTACGAGCAGTACTTC
cdr3_aa: CASSYRLASYEQYF

v_call: TRBV7-6
cdr3_length: 20
j_call: TRBJ1-1
d_call: -
clone_size: medium-sized
cdr3_nt: TGTGCCAGCAGCTTATATACCAGCGCGGGGGGCGCCAGGATGAACACTGAAGCTTTCTTT
cdr3_aa: CASSLYTSAGGARMNTEAFF

v_call: TRBV2
cdr3_length: 14
j_call: TRBJ1-4
d_call: TRBD1
clone_size: few
cdr3_nt: TGTGCCAGCAAAGGGAGACAGGGTTATGAAAAACTGTTTTTT
cdr3_aa: CASKGRQGYEKLFF

v_call: TRBV3-1
cdr3_length: 17
j_call: TRBJ1-5
d_call: TRBD1
clone_size: medium-sized
cdr3_nt: TGTGCCAGCAGCCGCGGAGGACAGGGTACCAGCAATCAGCCCCAGCATTTT
cdr3_aa: CASSRGGQGTSNQPQHF

v_call: TRBV6-1
cdr3_length: 16
j_call: TRBJ2-1
d_call: TRBD2
clone_size: medium-sized
cdr3_nt: TGTGCCAGCAGTGTGCGGGGGACTAGCGGGAGAGGGGAGCAGTTCTTC
cdr3_aa: CASSVRGTSGRGEQFF

v_call: TRBV3-1
cdr3_length: 15
j_call: TRBJ2-1
d_call: TRBD2
clone_size: few
cdr3_nt: TGTGCCAGCAGCTCCGGGACTAGCGGATCCCATGAGCAGTTCTTC
cdr3_aa: CASSSGTSGSHEQFF

v_call: TRBV9
cdr3_length: 15
j_call: TRBJ2-5
d_call: -
clone_size: medium-sized
cdr3_nt: TGTGCCAGCAGCCCCAAGGGGGGGAAACAAGAGACCCAGTACTTC
cdr3_aa: CASSPKGGKQETQYF

v_call: TRBV7-2
cdr3_length: 17
j_call: TRBJ2-7
d_call: TRBD2
clone_size: -
cdr3_nt: TGTGCCAGCAGCTTAGAGGTAGCGGGAGGGGGACCCTACGAGCAGTACTTC
cdr3_aa: CASSLEVAGGGPYEQYF

v_call: TRBV9
cdr3_length: 16
j_call: TRBJ2-6
d_call: -
clone_size: few
cdr3_nt: TGTGCCAGCAGCGTATTGGCAGGGGCTGGGGCCAACGTCCTGACTTTC
cdr3_aa: CASSVLAGAGANVLTF

v_call: TRBV2
cdr3_length: 12
j_call: TRBJ2-7
d_call: -
clone_size: medium-sized
cdr3_nt: TGTGCCACCGGGACATGGACCTACGAGCAGTACTTC
cdr3_aa: CATGTWTYEQYF

v_call: TRBV20-1
cdr3_length: 16
j_call: TRBJ2-1
d_call: TRBD2
clone_size: medium-sized
cdr3_nt: TGCAGTGCTAGATACGGGACTAGTGGGGGGTTCGATGAGCAGTTCTTC
cdr3_aa: CSARYGTSGGFDEQFF

v_call: TRBV7-6
cdr3_length: 16
j_call: TRBJ2-7
d_call: TRBD1
clone_size: -
cdr3_nt: TGTGCCAGCAGCTTACGGACAGGGCATTTATATGACGAGCAGTACTTC
cdr3_aa: CASSLRTGHLYDEQYF

v_call: TRBV28
cdr3_length: 11
j_call: TRBJ2-7
d_call: -
clone_size: medium-sized
cdr3_nt: TGTGCCAGCAGTTTGGGGTACGAGCAGTACTTC
cdr3_aa: CASSLGYEQYF

v_call: TRBV7-9
cdr3_length: 15
j_call: TRBJ1-4
d_call: -
clone_size: -
cdr3_nt: TGTGCCAGCAGCCGCCCTACGCAGGAGAATGAAAAACTGTTTTTT
cdr3_aa: CASSRPTQENEKLFF

v_call: TRBV9
cdr3_length: 16
j_call: TRBJ2-2
d_call: -
clone_size: medium-sized
cdr3_nt: TGTGCCAGCAGCGTGGCCGGGACGGTGAACACCGGGGAGCTGTTTTTT
cdr3_aa: CASSVAGTVNTGELFF

v_call: TRBV28
cdr3_length: 14
j_call: TRBJ2-1
d_call: -
clone_size: -
cdr3_nt: TGTGCCAGCAGCCGCGCCGCGATGCCGGAAGGAGAGTTCTTC
cdr3_aa: CASSRAAMPEGEFF

v_call: TRBV12-3/TRBV12-4
cdr3_length: 13
j_call: TRBJ2-7
d_call: -
clone_size: -
cdr3_nt: TGTGCCAGCAGTCCGGACAGATCCTACGAGCAGTACTTC
cdr3_aa: CASSPDRSYEQYF

v_call: TRBV23-1
cdr3_length: 12
j_call: TRBJ2-7
d_call: -
clone_size: medium-sized
cdr3_nt: TGCGCCAGCAGGGTGGGGTCCTACGAGCAGTACTTC
cdr3_aa: CASRVGSYEQYF

v_call: TRBV6-4
cdr3_length: 16
j_call: TRBJ2-1
d_call: TRBD2
clone_size: large
cdr3_nt: TGTGCCAGCAGTGAATCGGGGGGAGGAGCAATCTATGAGCAGTTCTTC
cdr3_aa: CASSESGGGAIYEQFF

v_call: TRBV29-1
cdr3_length: 17
j_call: TRBJ2-1
d_call: -
clone_size: medium-sized
cdr3_nt: TGCAGCGTTGAAGGGTACGAGCGGGCCCACTCCTACAATGAGCAGTTCTTC
cdr3_aa: CSVEGYERAHSYNEQFF

v_call: TRBV9
cdr3_length: 13
j_call: TRBJ2-1
d_call: -
clone_size: medium-sized
cdr3_nt: TGTGCCAGCAGCGTAGAGAGAGACAATGAGCAGTTCTTC
cdr3_aa: CASSVERDNEQFF

v_call: TRBV30
cdr3_length: 17
j_call: TRBJ2-7
d_call: -
clone_size: medium-sized
cdr3_nt: TGTGCCTGGAGTGTACAGTATGGAGCGGCGGTTTCCTACGAGCAGTACTTC
cdr3_aa: CAWSVQYGAAVSYEQYF

v_call: TRBV20-1
cdr3_length: 17
j_call: TRBJ2-6
d_call: -
clone_size: medium-sized
cdr3_nt: TGCAGTGCTAGAGATCTTCAGGGTTCAGCAGGGGCCAACGTCCTGACTTTC
cdr3_aa: CSARDLQGSAGANVLTF

v_call: TRBV28
cdr3_length: 14
j_call: TRBJ2-7
d_call: TRBD1
clone_size: few
cdr3_nt: TGTGCCAGCAGGGGGACAGGGGGGCTCTACGAGCAGTACTTC
cdr3_aa: CASRGTGGLYEQYF

v_call: TRBV29-1
cdr3_length: 14
j_call: TRBJ1-5
d_call: -
clone_size: -
cdr3_nt: TGCAGCGTTGCTCGACGGAACGCCTGGCAGCCCCAGCATTTT
cdr3_aa: CSVARRNAWQPQHF

v_call: TRBV4-1
cdr3_length: 13
j_call: TRBJ2-1
d_call: -
clone_size: few
cdr3_nt: TGCGCCAGCAGCCAAGACCAAAACAATGAGCAGTTCTTC
cdr3_aa: CASSQDQNNEQFF

v_call: TRBV29-1
cdr3_length: 15
j_call: TRBJ2-2
d_call: -
clone_size: -
cdr3_nt: TGCAGCGTGGGCAATCCGGGACTTAGCACCGGGGAGCTGTTTTTT
cdr3_aa: CSVGNPGLSTGELFF

v_call: TRBV9
cdr3_length: 16
j_call: TRBJ2-1
d_call: -
clone_size: -
cdr3_nt: TGTGCCAGCAGCGTAGCTAAGAACGGGGTCTGGAATGAGCAGTTCTTC
cdr3_aa: CASSVAKNGVWNEQFF

v_call: TRBV5-4
cdr3_length: 18
j_call: TRBJ2-7
d_call: TRBD2
clone_size: many
cdr3_nt: TGTGCCAGCAGCCCGAGCGGGAGGGCCGGACTGAGAAGCGCCGAGCAGTACTTC
cdr3_aa: CASSPSGRAGLRSAEQYF

v_call: TRBV18
cdr3_length: 15
j_call: TRBJ2-1
d_call: -
clone_size: -
cdr3_nt: TGTGCCAGCTCACGACAGGACAGCTCCTACAATGAGCAGTTCTTC
cdr3_aa: CASSRQDSSYNEQFF

v_call: TRBV3-1
cdr3_length: 19
j_call: TRBJ2-3
d_call: -
clone_size: -
cdr3_nt: TGTGCCAGCAGCCAAGGAGGGGGGCCCCGCACCCCTAGCACAGATACGCAGTATTTT
cdr3_aa: CASSQGGGPRTPSTDTQYF

v_call: TRBV4-1
cdr3_length: 14
j_call: TRBJ2-3
d_call: -
clone_size: few
cdr3_nt: TGCGCCAGCAGCCAAGCTGCAAGCACAGATACGCAGTATTTT
cdr3_aa: CASSQAASTDTQYF

v_call: TRBV7-2
cdr3_length: 16
j_call: TRBJ2-7
d_call: TRBD2
clone_size: -
cdr3_nt: TGTGCCAGCAGGACCGCGGCCCAGGGACTAACCTACGAGCAGTACTTC
cdr3_aa: CASRTAAQGLTYEQYF

v_call: TRBV7-9
cdr3_length: 14
j_call: TRBJ1-5
d_call: TRBD1
clone_size: medium-sized
cdr3_nt: TGTGCCAGCAGTCCAGGGGGCTCGGGTCAGCCCCAGCATTTT
cdr3_aa: CASSPGGSGQPQHF